This T cell receptor beta chain was captured in a study of shared clonotypes between healthy human individuals. Germline V gives CDR1 LNHDA, CDR2 SQIVND (reference sequence). The CDR3 runs 12 residues. With 9 bases clipped from V and 5 bases from J, the junction kept 5 bases outside the gene matches. The assay ran at deep level. Libraries were prepared by immunoSEQ multiplex PCR; TCRdb keeps only in-frame clonotypes and omits some of them. The sample has around 350,000 clones; roughly 70% are singletons. The sample comprised memory CD4+ T cells sorted from blood. Subset meaning: CD45RA-negative fraction. The rearrangement uses TRBV19 and TRBJ2-5, with 8 bases matching TRBD2. The receptor was isolated from a young man in good health. This CDR3 is CASGRGTETQYF. The CDR3 coding sequence is TGTGCCAGCGGGAGGGGAACGGAGACCCAGTACTTC.